A single sample gave rise to the 4 T cell receptor beta chains below, sequenced in a study of cytomegalovirus exposure and HLA in healthy donors. Both 60 Vbeta primers and 13 Jbeta primers went into the PCR. Libraries were prepared by immunoSEQ multiplex PCR; TCRdb keeps only in-frame clonotypes and omits some of them. The table has about 140,000 clones, around 80% seen once; the top ten hold roughly 3.2%. Sequencing used PBMCs. Receptors were obtained from a young man in good health and CMV-seropositive.

This clone has just a few counts. The chain has TRBV5-1 and TRBJ2-5; D not certain. Germline V gene data show CDR1 as SGHRS and CDR2 as YFSETQ. The CDR3 consists of 12 residues. Trimming shortened V by 4 bases and J by 3 bases, and 7 bases separated the two germline ends. The CDR3 loop reads CASSAGKETQYF. The CDR3, as DNA: TGCGCCAGCAGCGCAGGAAAAGAGACCCAGTACTTC.

This clone was counted only a few times. The chain employs TRBV2 and TRBJ1-1; 9 nucleotides line up with TRBD1. In germline, CDR1 is SNHLY, CDR2 FYNNEI. This CDR3 contains 14 residues. J gave up 2 bases and V 5 bases, and 3 bases lay outside the gene matches. The CDR3 loop reads CASSTTGGNTEAFF. The CDR3 DNA reads as TGTGCCAGCAGTACCACAGGGGGCAACACTGAAGCTTTCTTT.

This chain links TRBV5-1 with TRBJ1-5; TRBD1 aligns across 7 bases. The V segment lost 0 bases and the J segment 8 bases; nucleotides outside the gene matches: 5. The CDR3 runs 14 residues. Germline loops: CDR1 SGHRS, CDR2 YFSETQ. CDR3 in amino acids: CASSLEGGGEPQHF. CDR3 nucleotides: TGCGCCAGCAGCTTGGAAGGGGGCGGGGAGCCCCAGCATTTT.

The chain carries TRBV4-1 and TRBJ2-7; 9 bases are shared with TRBD2. The V and J ends lost 8 bases and 2 bases, in that order; junction bases with no gene match: 7. The CDR3 has 14 amino acids. Germline CDR1 is MGHRA and CDR2 is YSYEKL. CDR3 region: CASGGAGGTYEQYF. The CDR3 DNA reads as TGCGCCAGCGGGGGAGCGGGAGGCACCTACGAGCAGTACTTC.